This T cell receptor beta chain was documented in a study of blood T cells in healthy people across ages. Trimming removed 4 bases from V and 6 bases from J, with 8 bases in between. The CDR3 is 12 amino acids. Germline V gene sequence: CDR1 MDHEN, CDR2 SYDVKM. A J-beta primer mix and a sample-barcoded 5' primer were used in a second PCR of about 7 to 12 cycles. TCRdb ran MiXCR on the 5' RACE reads and lists one entry per CDR3 protein. Here the sample spans about 970,000 distinct CDR3 sequences, roughly 51% being singletons. The specimen sequenced was blood. The receptor was derived from a woman aged 55 to 70 in good health. The rearrangement joins TRBV28 to TRBJ2-3, with D hard to call. CDR3 nucleotides: TGTGCCAGCAGTTCCCTCCGCGATACGCAGTATTTT. Translation gives CASSSLRDTQYF.